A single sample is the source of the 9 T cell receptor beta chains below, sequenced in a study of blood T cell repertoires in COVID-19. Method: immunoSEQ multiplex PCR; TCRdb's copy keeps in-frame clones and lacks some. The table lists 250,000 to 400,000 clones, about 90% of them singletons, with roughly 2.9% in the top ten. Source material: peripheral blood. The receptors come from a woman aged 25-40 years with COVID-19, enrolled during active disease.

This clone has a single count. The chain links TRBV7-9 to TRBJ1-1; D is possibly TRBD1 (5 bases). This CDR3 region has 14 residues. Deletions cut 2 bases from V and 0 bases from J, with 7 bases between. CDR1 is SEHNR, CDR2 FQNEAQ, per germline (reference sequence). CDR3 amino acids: CASSLQGLNTEAFF. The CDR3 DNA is TGTGCCAGCAGCTTACAGGGTTTGAACACTGAAGCTTTCTTT.

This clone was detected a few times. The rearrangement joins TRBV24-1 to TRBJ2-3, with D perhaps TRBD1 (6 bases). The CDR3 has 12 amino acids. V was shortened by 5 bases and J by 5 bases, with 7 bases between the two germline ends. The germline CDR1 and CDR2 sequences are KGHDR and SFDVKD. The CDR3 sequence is CATSVRGDTQYF. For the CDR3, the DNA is TGTGCCACCAGTGTCAGGGGAGATACGCAGTATTTT.

The CDR3 nucleotides read TGTGCCAGCAGCCTCACAGACGAGCAGTACTTC. Translating it yields CASSLTDEQYF. The V gene is TRBV12-3 or TRBV12-4, the J gene TRBJ2-7; unclear D gene. The germline V and J ends were trimmed by 6 bases and 5 bases, with 8 bases remaining between them. The length of the CDR3 is 11 residues.

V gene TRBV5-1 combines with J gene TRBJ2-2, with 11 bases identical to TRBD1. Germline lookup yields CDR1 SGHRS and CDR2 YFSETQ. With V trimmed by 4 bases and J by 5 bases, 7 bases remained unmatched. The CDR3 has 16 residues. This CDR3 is CASSRRTGGETGELFF. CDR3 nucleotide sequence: TGCGCCAGCAGCAGACGGACAGGGGGCGAAACCGGGGAGCTGTTTTTT.

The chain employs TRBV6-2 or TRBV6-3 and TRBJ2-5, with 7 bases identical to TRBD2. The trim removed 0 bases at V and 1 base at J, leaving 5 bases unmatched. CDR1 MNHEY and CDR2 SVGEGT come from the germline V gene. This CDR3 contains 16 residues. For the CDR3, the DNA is TGTGCCAGCAGTTACTCGCTAGCGGTGATCCAAGAGACCCAGTACTTC. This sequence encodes CASSYSLAVIQETQYF.

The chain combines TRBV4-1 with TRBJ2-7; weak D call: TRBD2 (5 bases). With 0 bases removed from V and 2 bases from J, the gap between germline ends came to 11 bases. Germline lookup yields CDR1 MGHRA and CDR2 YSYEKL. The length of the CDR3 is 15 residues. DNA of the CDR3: TGCGCCAGCAGCCAAGAGGGCCTCGGGACCTACGAGCAGTACTTC. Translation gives CASSQEGLGTYEQYF.

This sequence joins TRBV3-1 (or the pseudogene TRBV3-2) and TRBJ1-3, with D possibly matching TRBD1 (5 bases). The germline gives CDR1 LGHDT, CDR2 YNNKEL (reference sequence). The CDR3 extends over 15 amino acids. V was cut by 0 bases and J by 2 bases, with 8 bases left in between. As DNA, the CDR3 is TGTGCCAGCAGCCAAGACCTAGGGGCTGGAAACACCATATATTTT. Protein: CASSQDLGAGNTIYF.

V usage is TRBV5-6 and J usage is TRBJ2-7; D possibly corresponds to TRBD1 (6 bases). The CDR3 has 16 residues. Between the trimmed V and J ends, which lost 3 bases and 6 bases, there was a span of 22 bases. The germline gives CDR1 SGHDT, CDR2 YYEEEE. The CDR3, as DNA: TGTGCCAGCAGCTCTACCCTCGTGGCGGTAGGGGGCGAGCAGTACTTC. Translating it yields CASSSTLVAVGGEQYF.

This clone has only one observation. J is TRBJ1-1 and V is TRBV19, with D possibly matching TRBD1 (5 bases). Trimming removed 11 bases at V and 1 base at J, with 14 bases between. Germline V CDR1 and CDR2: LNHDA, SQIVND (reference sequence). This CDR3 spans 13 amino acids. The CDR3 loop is CASRGGTNTEAFF. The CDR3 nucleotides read TGTGCCTCACGCGGGGGAACGAACACTGAAGCTTTCTTT.